Described below is a single T cell receptor beta chain sequence and its context. The V gene's germline CDR1 is SGHTA and CDR2 FQGNSA. The length of the CDR3 is 14 residues. Trimming took off 1 base at V and 10 bases at J, with 17 bases between the two ends. When replicate PCRs were run on unsorted PBMC, they used around 0.3 ug DNA, some 31,000 T cell genomes. TCRdb's table, derived via immunoSEQ multiplex PCR, lists solely in-frame clones and lacks some. The table includes fewer than 650,000 clones, over 60% detected once. The data are from a study of shared clonotypes between healthy human individuals.

What was sequenced was PBMCs. The origin of this receptor is a woman aged 40 to 50 in good health. Some clones in this sample may be carry-over from other donors' samples. This chain uses TRBV7-2 with TRBJ2-7, with a tentative D call TRBD1 (5 bases). CDR3 amino acids: CASSLDGSRAPQYF. The CDR3 DNA sequence: TGTGCCAGCAGCTTAGATGGGTCCAGGGCACCACAGTACTTC. Combining the CDR3 with reference TRBV7-2 and TRBJ2-7 gives the whole variable domain GAGVSQSPSNKVTEKGKDVELRCDPISGHTALYWYRQSLGQGLEFLIYFQGNSAPDKSGLPSDRFSAERTGGSVSTLTIQRTQQEDSAVYLCASSLDGSRAPQYFGPGTRLTVT.